The 3 T cell receptor beta chains below come from one sample, sequenced in a study of blood T cell repertoires in COVID-19 (dated by TCRdb to about 2020). The library relied on the immunoSEQ multiplex PCR assay. As stored in TCRdb, this immuneACCESS dataset retains in-frame rearrangements with V and J assigned. A fraction of the clones does not appear; measured against another copy, unresolved V genes explain less than half of the discrepancy, and the remainder lacks a known reason. The sample table shows about 240,000 clones, and about 80% are seen once. Approximately 4% of the sample goes to the ten largest clones. Sequencing was done on a sample of PBMCs or T cells enriched from blood (not recorded which). All receptors come from a woman aged 40 to 50 who had been exposed to COVID-19.

In this sample, this clone turned up a few times. The chain employs TRBV7-2 and TRBJ1-1, with D tentatively TRBD1 (6 bases). V was clipped by 1 base and J by 4 bases, with 13 bases between them. This CDR3 is 15 amino acids long. Per germline, CDR1 SGHTA and CDR2 FQGNSA. CDR3 DNA sequence: TGTGCCAGCAGCTTAGTCGCCAGGGGAAGCACTGAAGCTTTCTTT. It codes for CASSLVARGSTEAFF.

This chain connects TRBV9 to TRBJ1-1; perhaps TRBD1 as D (5 bases). Germline lookup yields CDR1 SGDLS and CDR2 YYNGEE. The CDR3 contains 13 residues. The germline V and J ends were trimmed by 3 bases and 0 bases, with 6 bases remaining between them. The CDR3 reads CASSGQLNTEAFF. The CDR3 coding sequence is TGTGCCAGCAGCGGACAGTTGAACACTGAAGCTTTCTTT.

In its sample, this clone was seen many times. This sequence joins TRBV6-1 and TRBJ1-4; 8 bases are a match to TRBD1. The CDR3 sequence is 16 residues long. Germline trimming cut 4 bases from V and 4 bases from J; bases unmatched to any gene: 8. Germline CDR1 and CDR2: MNHNS and SASEGT. The CDR3 DNA reads as TGTGCCAGCAGTGGGGGCAGGGGGCTAGTTAATGAAAAACTGTTTTTT. It yields the protein CASSGGRGLVNEKLFF.